The 32 T cell receptor beta chains below come from one sample, sequenced in a study of blood T cell repertoires in COVID-19. Libraries were prepared by immunoSEQ multiplex PCR; TCRdb keeps only in-frame clonotypes and omits some of them. The sample yields 150,000 to 200,000 clones, approximately 88% seen once. Sequenced sample: peripheral blood. These receptors were obtained from a human donor in a cohort sampled during active COVID-19.

This sequence joins TRBV3-1 (or the pseudogene TRBV3-2) and TRBJ2-1; weak D call: TRBD2 (6 bases). The CDR3 has 16 amino acids. Germline CDR1 is LGHDT and CDR2 is YNNKEL (reference sequence). The V end lost 0 bases, the J end lost 0 bases, and 9 bases lay between the germline ends. CDR3 nucleotides: TGTGCCAGCAGCCAAGATCTGCGGGACTCCTACAATGAGCAGTTCTTC. Protein: CASSQDLRDSYNEQFF.

The V call is TRBV3-1 (or the pseudogene TRBV3-2), the J call TRBJ2-5; D may be TRBD2 (5 bases). This CDR3 is built from 16 residues. Germline loops: CDR1 LGHDT, CDR2 YNNKEL (reference sequence). Trimming removed 0 bases at V and 2 bases at J, with 13 bases between. Written as DNA, the CDR3 is TGTGCCAGCAGCCAAGATCCCGGACTCTCGCAAGAGACCCAGTACTTC. Translated, it gives CASSQDPGLSQETQYF.

The chain links TRBV2 to TRBJ2-7; 8 bases fit TRBD1. Germline values: CDR1 SNHLY, CDR2 FYNNEI. V lost 5 bases to trimming and J lost 5 bases; unmatched junction nucleotides: 14. The CDR3 is 16 residues long. The CDR3 DNA sequence: TGTGCCAGCAGTTCCCGACTCGGACAGGGTTCCCACGAGCAGTACTTC. Translated: CASSSRLGQGSHEQYF.

The CDR3 sequence is CASSEWGGRSYEQYF. The DNA for the CDR3 is TGTGCCAGCAGTGAATGGGGCGGGAGATCCTACGAGCAGTACTTC. The chain couples TRBV2 to TRBJ2-7; TRBD2 aligns across 7 bases. Germline CDR1 is SNHLY and CDR2 is FYNNEI. V was clipped by 2 bases and J by 1 base; unmatched bases: 5. This CDR3 has 15 amino acids. Based on the CDR3 plus reference TRBV2 and TRBJ2-7, the full variable domain is EPEVTQTPSHQVTQMGQEVILRCVPISNHLYFYWYRQILGQKVEFLVSFYNNEISEKSEIFDDQFSVERPDGSNFTLKIRSTKLEDSAMYFCASSEWGGRSYEQYFGPGTRLTVT.

This chain joins TRBV19 and TRBJ2-6; 9 bases agree with TRBD2. CDR3 size: 21 residues. V dropped 6 bases and J dropped 2; count of bases not matched to a gene: 20. Germline loops: CDR1 LNHDA, CDR2 SQIVND (reference sequence). The CDR3: CASRPPRRVAGVGAGANVLTF. CDR3 nucleotides: TGTGCCAGTAGACCCCCCCGGAGGGTAGCGGGAGTAGGGGCTGGGGCCAACGTCCTGACTTTC.

The count of this clone is one. The V gene is TRBV7-9, the J gene TRBJ2-5, with a possible D match to TRBD2 (6 bases). CDR1 and CDR2 (germline): SEHNR, FQNEAQ (reference sequence). Trimming shortened V by 2 bases and J by 1 base, and 11 bases separated the two germline ends. The CDR3 has 15 residues. DNA of the CDR3: TGTGCCAGCAGCTTACCGCGGGGACCCCAAGAGACCCAGTACTTC. Translation gives CASSLPRGPQETQYF.

In this sample, this clone turned up once. V gene TRBV30 combines with J gene TRBJ2-6; D unresolved. The germline V gene encodes CDR1 GTSNPN and CDR2 SVGIG (reference sequence). Between the trimmed V and J ends, which lost 2 bases and 4 bases, there was a span of 9 bases. CDR3 length: 14 amino acids. The CDR3: CAWSPTRGANVLTF. CDR3 bases: TGTGCCTGGAGTCCCACTCGGGGGGCCAACGTCCTGACTTTC.

This clone was found a few times. This chain uses TRBV3-1 (or the pseudogene TRBV3-2) with TRBJ2-1, with 7 positions matching TRBD2. Looked up from germline, CDR1 is LGHDT and CDR2 is YNNKEL (reference sequence). Trimming at V came to 1 base and at J to 0 bases, leaving 0 bases not matched to a gene. The CDR3 totals 15 residues. The CDR3 sequence is CASSQAGGSYNEQFF. The CDR3 region has the DNA TGTGCCAGCAGCCAAGCGGGGGGCTCCTACAATGAGCAGTTCTTC.

CDR3 loop: CASKGPIMGGEQYF. The DNA for the CDR3 is TGTGCCAGCAAAGGGCCCATTATGGGGGGCGAGCAGTACTTC. The rearrangement uses TRBV6-5 and TRBJ2-7; D possibly corresponds to TRBD2 (6 bases). The CDR3 length is 14 residues. With 7 bases removed from V and 6 bases from J, the gap between germline ends came to 19 bases. Germline values: CDR1 MNHEY, CDR2 SVGAGI.

V is TRBV6-5 and J is TRBJ2-1; D might be TRBD2 (5 bases). Germline V gives CDR1 MNHEY, CDR2 SVGAGI. The ends were cut back, 6 bases at V and 4 bases at J, with 13 bases in the middle. CDR3 length: 14 amino acids. CDR3 nucleotides: TGTGCCAGCAGAACTTCCGGGGATTACAATGAGCAGTTCTTC. It encodes CASRTSGDYNEQFF.

The chain joins TRBV14 to TRBJ2-2, with 11 bases that match TRBD2. Germline CDR1 reads SGHDN; CDR2 reads FVKESK. There are 21 residues in the CDR3. The junction had 18 bases not matched to a gene; V was cut back by 1 base and J by 5 bases. The CDR3 sequence: CASSQVDPRLAGRGITGELFF. CDR3 nucleotide sequence: TGTGCCAGCAGCCAAGTGGATCCAAGACTAGCGGGAAGGGGTATTACCGGGGAGCTGTTTTTT.

The V gene is TRBV18, the J gene TRBJ1-1, with 8 bases matching TRBD1. J gave up 5 bases and V 6 bases, and 5 bases lay outside the gene matches. The CDR3 length is 13 residues. The germline CDR1 and CDR2 sequences are KGHSH and LQKENI. The CDR3 spells CASSGTGGTEAFF. The CDR3 region has the DNA TGTGCCAGCTCTGGGACAGGCGGGACTGAAGCTTTCTTT.

The V call is TRBV10-1, the J call TRBJ2-3; 9 bases map to TRBD2. The CDR3 runs 15 residues. CDR1 is WNHNN, CDR2 SYGVQD, per germline (reference sequence). With 2 bases clipped from V and 3 bases from J, the junction kept 3 bases outside the gene matches. CDR3 DNA sequence: TGCGCCAGCAGTGAGGGGGGACTAGCTACAGATACGCAGTATTTT. As protein: CASSEGGLATDTQYF.

V gene TRBV5-1 combines with J gene TRBJ2-2; TRBD2 aligns across 9 bases. Germline V gene data show CDR1 as SGHRS and CDR2 as YFSETQ. CDR3 length: 16 amino acids. V lost 4 bases to trimming and J lost 2 bases; unmatched junction nucleotides: 6. In DNA, the CDR3 is TGCGCCAGCAGCCGGGGGACTAGCAGAAACACCGGGGAGCTGTTTTTT. This gives the protein CASSRGTSRNTGELFF.

The V and J genes are TRBV11-3 and TRBJ2-3; no reliable D call. The CDR3 has 14 residues. V was clipped by 4 bases and J by 4 bases, with 12 bases between them. From germline, CDR1 is SGHNT and CDR2 YENEEA. This CDR3 is CASSSRVSADTQYF. CDR3 DNA: TGTGCCAGCAGCTCCCGAGTGTCCGCAGATACGCAGTATTTT.

The J gene is TRBJ2-5, the V gene TRBV10-1; 7 nucleotides align to TRBD1. The CDR3 is made up of 15 amino acids. V was clipped by 5 bases and J by 3 bases; unmatched bases: 9. From germline, CDR1 is WNHNN and CDR2 SYGVQD (reference sequence). The CDR3 region has the DNA TGCGCCAGCAGTAAAGAAGGGACAGCCAAAGAGACCCAGTACTTC. Protein product: CASSKEGTAKETQYF.

Only a few counts were recorded for this clone. This rearrangement joins TRBV4-3 to TRBJ2-2, with TRBD2 matching 10 bases. V lost 0 bases and J lost 6; bases outside the gene matches: 10. CDR1 and CDR2 (germline): LGHNA, YSLEER. The CDR3 is 18 amino acids. This CDR3 is CASSQELAGPIGAGELFF. The CDR3 nucleotides are TGCGCCAGCAGCCAAGAACTAGCGGGGCCTATTGGGGCCGGGGAGCTGTTTTTT.

The chain links TRBV20-1 to TRBJ2-2; 10 bases match TRBD2. V lost 3 bases, J lost 0 bases, and 7 bases stayed unmatched. CDR3 length: 17 residues. CDR1 and CDR2 from the germline V gene are DFQATT and SNEGSKA (reference sequence). CDR3 DNA sequence: TGCAGTGCTAGTCGGCTAGCGGGGGCACCGAACACCGGGGAGCTGTTTTTT. Translation gives CSASRLAGAPNTGELFF.

V is TRBV29-1 and J is TRBJ2-7, with TRBD1 as a possible D gene (6 bases). Germline V gives CDR1 SQVTM, CDR2 ANQGSEA. The V gene lost 0 bases and the J gene lost 4 bases, with 7 bases spanning the gap. This CDR3 spans 12 amino acids. In nucleotides, the CDR3 is TGCAGCGTTGAAGATAGGGGGTACGAGCAGTACTTC. It translates to CSVEDRGYEQYF.

This chain uses TRBV11-3 with TRBJ2-3; tentatively, D is TRBD2 (6 bases). CDR1 is SGHNT and CDR2 is YENEEA in the germline V gene. The CDR3 sequence is 16 residues long. The V and J ends lost 3 bases and 0 bases respectively, with 13 bases between them. The CDR3 loop reads CASSFGLQLSTDTQYF. As DNA, the CDR3 is TGTGCCAGCAGCTTTGGACTACAGCTAAGCACAGATACGCAGTATTTT. Variable domain in full (rest from reference TRBV11-3 and TRBJ2-3): EAGVVQSPRYKIIEKKQPVAFWCNPISGHNTLYWYLQNLGQGPELLIRYENEEAVDDSQLPKDRFSAERLKGVDSTLKIQPAELGDSAVYLCASSFGLQLSTDTQYFGPGTRLTVL.

The chain links TRBV4-3 to TRBJ1-4; no clear D. V was cut by 0 bases and J by 10 bases, with 12 bases left in between. Germline CDR1 LGHNA, CDR2 YSLEER. The CDR3 spans 14 residues. The CDR3 here is CASSQDPADLKLFF. The CDR3 region has the DNA TGCGCCAGCAGCCAAGATCCCGCGGACTTAAAACTGTTTTTT.

V and J are TRBV10-3 and TRBJ1-2; the match to TRBD1 covers 7 bases. In germline, CDR1 is ENHRY, CDR2 SYGVKD. This CDR3 is 18 amino acids long. Trimming removed 0 bases from V and 6 bases from J; junction bases left unmatched: 16. CDR3 bases: TGTGCCATCAGTGAGTCGGGGAGACAGGGATCCCGAGGGGATGGCTACACCTTC. It is translated as CAISESGRQGSRGDGYTF.

The gene calls are TRBV30 and TRBJ1-1; D gene unclear. Germline-derived CDR1 and CDR2 are GTSNPN and SVGIG (reference sequence). Trimming left V 5 bases short and J 5 bases short, with 18 bases between. The CDR3 length is 14 residues. CDR3 sequence: CAWSRKGGGTEAFF. CDR3 in DNA: TGTGCCTGGTCGAGAAAAGGTGGAGGAACTGAAGCTTTCTTT. The full variable domain, in which reference TRBV30 and TRBJ1-1 provide the parts outside the CDR3, is SQTIHQWPATLVQPVGSPLSLECTVEGTSNPNLYWYRQAAGRGLQLLFYSVGIGQISSEVPQNLSASRPQDRQFILSSKKLLLSDSGFYLCAWSRKGGGTEAFFGQGTRLTVV.

This chain joins TRBV6-5 and TRBJ1-2, with 7 bases aligning to TRBD1. The CDR3 extends over 13 amino acids. V lost 6 bases, J lost 2 bases, and 3 bases stayed unmatched. Germline values: CDR1 MNHEY, CDR2 SVGAGI. The CDR3: CASSRQGNYGYTF. The CDR3 bases are TGTGCCAGCAGCCGACAGGGCAACTATGGCTACACCTTC.

The chain uses TRBV28 and TRBJ2-1; TRBD2 matches at 10 bases. The V gene's germline CDR1 is MDHEN and CDR2 SYDVKM. The CDR3 runs 16 residues. The V gene end was trimmed by 1 base and the J gene end by 8 bases; junction bases not matched to a gene: 8. The CDR3 loop reads CASSLYRTSGQDEQFF. CDR3 in DNA: TGTGCCAGCAGTTTATATAGGACTAGCGGCCAAGATGAGCAGTTCTTC.

The rearrangement links TRBV11-3 to TRBJ2-1; a weak D match, TRBD2 (6 bases). Germline CDR1 and CDR2: SGHNT and YENEEA. Trimming shortened V by 6 bases and J by 0 bases, and 12 bases separated the two germline ends. This CDR3 spans 15 amino acids. The DNA of the CDR3 is TGTGCCAGCAGAGCGGGCACGAGCTCCTACAATGAGCAGTTCTTC. Protein: CASRAGTSSYNEQFF.

In DNA form, the CDR3 reads TGTGCCAGCAGCTTCCGGACTAGCGGGGTTGATGAGCAGTTCTTC. This gives the protein CASSFRTSGVDEQFF. The V and J genes are TRBV5-5 and TRBJ2-1, with TRBD2 matching over 12 bases. CDR1 and CDR2 from the germline V gene are SGHKS and YYEKEE (reference sequence). The J segment lost 8 bases and the V segment lost 2 bases, leaving 5 bases of the junction unmatched. CDR3 size: 15 residues.

The CDR3 region is CASSLGQGNTEAFF. DNA of the CDR3: TGTGCCAGCAGCTTAGGACAGGGGAACACTGAAGCTTTCTTT. This chain joins TRBV7-8 and TRBJ1-1; 7 nucleotides agree with TRBD1. This CDR3 is built from 14 residues. Trimming at V came to 1 base and at J to 1 base, leaving 0 bases not matched to a gene. Germline CDR1 SGHVS, CDR2 FQNEAQ. Full variable domain (outside the CDR3, taken from reference TRBV7-8 and TRBJ1-1): GAGVSQSPRYKVAKRGQDVALRCDPISGHVSLFWYQQALGQGPEFLTYFQNEAQLDKSGLPSDRFFAERPEGSVSTLKIQRTQQEDSAVYLCASSLGQGNTEAFFGQGTRLTVV.

V usage is TRBV7-2 and J usage is TRBJ2-7; TRBD2 aligns across 7 bases. Germline lookup yields CDR1 SGHTA and CDR2 FQGNSA. The CDR3 runs to 15 residues. Germline trimming cut 1 base from V and 0 bases from J; bases unmatched to any gene: 3. The CDR3 sequence: CASSLGLAPSYEQYF. CDR3 DNA sequence: TGTGCCAGCAGCTTAGGACTAGCCCCCTCCTACGAGCAGTACTTC. Full variable domain (remainder filled in from reference TRBV7-2 and TRBJ2-7): GAGVSQSPSNKVTEKGKDVELRCDPISGHTALYWYRQSLGQGLEFLIYFQGNSAPDKSGLPSDRFSAERTGGSVSTLTIQRTQQEDSAVYLCASSLGLAPSYEQYFGPGTRLTVT.

This clone was seen only once. V gene TRBV11-3 combines with J gene TRBJ2-7, with a tentative D call TRBD2 (5 bases). This CDR3 is 14 amino acids long. In germline, CDR1 is SGHNT, CDR2 YENEEA. The V gene lost 1 base and the J gene lost 2 bases, with 9 bases spanning the gap. CDR3 residues: CASSLAGVTYEQYF. For the CDR3, the DNA is TGTGCCAGCAGCTTAGCCGGGGTGACCTACGAGCAGTACTTC.

The chain recombines TRBV30 with TRBJ2-7, with 10 bases matching TRBD2. The CDR3 sequence is 16 residues long. Germline loops: CDR1 GTSNPN, CDR2 SVGIG (reference sequence). J lost 5 bases, V lost 1 base, and 11 bases had no gene match. The CDR3 DNA is TGTGCCTGGAGTGCCCTAGAAGCGGGGGGGCCTCACGAGCAGTACTTC. The encoded protein is CAWSALEAGGPHEQYF.

Points on this clone: The sample contains more than one DNA sequence encoding this CDR3. The chain combines TRBV11-2 with TRBJ2-7; D might be TRBD2 (5 bases). CDR3 length: 13 residues. The germline gives CDR1 SGHAT, CDR2 FQNNGV. The germline V and J ends were trimmed by 0 bases and 3 bases, with 6 bases remaining between them. CDR3 residues: CASSLDRDYEQYF. The CDR3 nucleotides are TGTGCCAGCAGCTTAGACCGGGACTACGAGCAGTACTTC.